These 24 T cell receptor beta chains were sequenced from one sample in a study of identical twins (dated by TCRdb to 2016 to 2018). Libraries were prepared through 5' RACE. Sequencing relied on an Illumina HiSeq 2000. The raw public reads went through TCRdb reprocessing: fastp at Q25, MiXCR clone calling, in-frame beta chains kept. Duplicate CDR3 protein sequences are folded into a single record with the most common DNA and genes. The sample table shows roughly 150,000 distinct CDR3 sequences, and around 3.5% are seen once. Of the sample, more than 7% falls within the top ten clones. Input material: memory T cells sorted from blood. The meaning of the sample's cell subset or site label: CD45RO+ enriched T cells. The receptors were gathered from a man younger than 30 in good health.

This clonotype was picked up many times. This chain connects TRBV4-2 to TRBJ2-7; 12 bases map to TRBD2. CDR1 is LGHNA, CDR2 YNFKEQ, per germline. This CDR3 region has 17 residues. Trimming at V came to 0 bases and at J to 1 base, leaving 4 bases not matched to a gene. The CDR3 spells CASSQDRGTSGSYEQYF. In nucleotides, the CDR3 is TGTGCCAGCAGCCAAGACAGAGGGACTAGCGGGTCCTACGAGCAGTACTTC.

The sample holds many counts of this clonotype. The rearrangement joins TRBV11-2 to TRBJ2-6, with D perhaps TRBD1 (5 bases). Germline CDR1 SGHAT, CDR2 FQNNGV. V lost 6 bases to trimming and J lost 2 bases, with 17 bases between them. CDR3 length equals 17 residues. CDR3 loop: CASSQNSQVAGANVLTF. In DNA, the CDR3 is TGTGCCAGCAGTCAAAATTCACAGGTAGCTGGGGCCAACGTCCTGACTTTC.

This clonotype was seen at least ten times. The V and J genes are TRBV12-3 or TRBV12-4 and TRBJ1-4; D not certain. The CDR3 is 14 residues long. With 3 bases removed from V and 5 bases from J, the gap between germline ends came to 10 bases. CDR3 protein: CASSFEGPNEKLFF. CDR3 DNA sequence: TGTGCCAGCAGTTTTGAGGGCCCAAATGAAAAACTGTTTTTT.

Ten or more counts support this clonotype. This rearrangement joins TRBV20-1 to TRBJ1-5; possibly TRBD1 for D (6 bases). Trimming took 0 bases from V and 5 from J, leaving 14 bases between them. Germline V gene data show CDR1 as DFQATT and CDR2 as SNEGSKA (reference sequence). This CDR3 spans 15 amino acids. CDR3 in amino acids: CSARDPAGEYQPQHF. DNA of the CDR3: TGCAGTGCTAGAGATCCGGCAGGGGAGTATCAGCCCCAGCATTTT.

Ten or more counts support this clonotype. The chain has TRBV4-1 and TRBJ1-2; no clear D. The CDR3 has 15 amino acids. Germline CDR1 and CDR2: MGHRA and YSYEKL. V gave up 0 bases and J gave up 0 bases, with 8 bases separating them. The CDR3 protein is CASSQEGAANYGYTF. The CDR3 nucleotides are TGCGCCAGCAGCCAAGAAGGCGCAGCTAACTATGGCTACACCTTC.

This clonotype was seen many times. V usage is TRBV25-1 and J usage is TRBJ2-5, with 7 bases matching TRBD2. The germline V gene encodes CDR1 MGHDK and CDR2 SYGVNS. This CDR3 has 13 amino acids. The trim removed 6 bases at V and 5 bases at J, leaving 6 bases unmatched. CDR3 DNA sequence: TGTGCCAGCAGGGGGGAGGGCTGGGAGACCCAGTACTTC. It translates to CASRGEGWETQYF.

This clonotype was seen ten or more times. The chain is built from TRBV29-1 and TRBJ2-1; 7 bases match TRBD1. The CDR3 sequence is 13 residues long. CDR1 SQVTM and CDR2 ANQGSEA come from the germline V gene. J was trimmed by 9 bases and V by 5 bases; bases with no gene match: 10. The DNA of the CDR3 is TGCAGCGTTATCAGGGGGTTGGCGGGTGAGCAGTTCTTC. It yields the protein CSVIRGLAGEQFF.

This clonotype was seen many times. V and J are TRBV6-5 and TRBJ1-4; TRBD1 matches 7 bases. The length of the CDR3 is 16 residues. Germline V gene lookup returns CDR1 MNHEY and CDR2 SVGAGI. Trimming at V came to 1 base and at J to 5 bases, leaving 7 bases not matched to a gene. The CDR3 is CASSYYRDRPNEKLFF. Written as DNA, the CDR3 is TGTGCCAGCAGTTACTACCGGGACAGACCAAATGAAAAACTGTTTTTT.

This chain links TRBV6-2 or TRBV6-3 with TRBJ1-2; D is undetermined. The V end was cut by 5 bases, the J end by 4 bases, with 14 bases between. The germline V gene encodes CDR1 MNHEY and CDR2 SVGEGT. The CDR3 sequence is 14 residues long. CDR3 loop: CASSPRGRIYGYTF. In DNA, the CDR3 is TGTGCCAGCAGTCCCAGAGGTAGGATCTATGGCTACACCTTC.

This clonotype appeared many times. The chain links TRBV15 to TRBJ2-1, with 7 bases fitting TRBD2. Looked up from germline, CDR1 is LNHNV and CDR2 is YYDKDF (reference sequence). With V trimmed by 2 bases and J by 7 bases, 5 bases remained unmatched. The CDR3 has 14 residues. The CDR3 nucleotides are TGTGCCACCAGCAGAAGGGAGGGCCTGAATGAGCAGTTCTTC. Its protein product is CATSRREGLNEQFF.

This clonotype was observed many times. The genes are TRBV28 and TRBJ2-7; no reliable D call. Germline values: CDR1 MDHEN, CDR2 SYDVKM. The ends were cut back, 1 base at V and 8 bases at J, with 15 bases in the middle. The CDR3 covers 14 residues. CDR3 sequence reads: CASSLSVTSPQQYF. CDR3 coding DNA: TGTGCCAGCAGTTTATCGGTGACAAGCCCCCAGCAGTACTTC.

The table lists this clonotype with many counts. The CDR3 sequence is CASSYSRLFIYEQYF. CDR3 in DNA: TGTGCCAGCAGTTACTCTAGACTCTTCATCTACGAGCAGTACTTC. This chain links TRBV6-8 with TRBJ2-7, with D hard to call. V lost 0 bases and J 3 bases, leaving 12 bases between the germline ends. The CDR3 spans 15 residues. The germline V gene has CDR1 MNHGY and CDR2 SAAAGT.

This clonotype was counted at least ten times. This rearrangement joins TRBV5-1 to TRBJ2-5, with D perhaps given as TRBD1 or TRBD2 (5 bases each). The CDR3 is 12 amino acids. Germline loops: CDR1 SGHRS, CDR2 YFSETQ. V was shortened by 4 bases and J by 5 bases, with 9 bases between the two germline ends. The CDR3 region has the DNA TGCGCCAGCAGCCGCGAGGGGGAGACCCAGTACTTC. Amino acid sequence: CASSREGETQYF.

This clonotype was found many times. This sequence joins TRBV15 and TRBJ2-5, with D maybe TRBD2 (5 bases). Germline-derived CDR1 and CDR2 are LNHNV and YYDKDF (reference sequence). V dropped 7 bases and J dropped 2 bases, with 17 bases sitting between them. The CDR3 runs to 15 residues. The CDR3 is CATTQRTRLQETQYF. The DNA for the CDR3 is TGTGCCACCACCCAACGGACTCGCCTTCAAGAGACCCAGTACTTC.

This clonotype was seen ten or more times. CDR3 DNA: TGTGCCAGCAGTGATCAGCCGAACACTGAAGCTTTCTTT. Translation gives CASSDQPNTEAFF. This sequence joins TRBV6-1 and TRBJ1-1, with D unresolved. Trimming cost V 3 bases and J 1 base, with 6 bases left between them. CDR1 MNHNS and CDR2 SASEGT come from the germline V gene. The CDR3 loop spans 13 amino acids.

This clonotype was counted many times. The V call is TRBV18, the J call TRBJ2-7; no clear D gene. The CDR3 covers 13 residues. With 0 bases removed from V and 3 bases from J, the gap between germline ends came to 6 bases. Per the germline V gene, CDR1 is KGHSH and CDR2 is LQKENI. The CDR3 DNA reads as TGTGCCAGCTCACCACCGTTCGGCTACGAGCAGTACTTC. Amino acids: CASSPPFGYEQYF. Full variable domain (missing parts from reference TRBV18 and TRBJ2-7): NAGVMQNPRHLVRRRGQEARLRCSPMKGHSHVYWYRQLPEEGLKFMVYLQKENIIDESGMPKERFSAEFPKEGPSILRIQQVVRGDSAAYFCASSPPFGYEQYFGPGTRLTVT.

This clonotype was counted at least ten times. This chain uses TRBV7-2 with TRBJ2-3; D ambiguous. CDR1 is SGHTA and CDR2 is FQGNSA in the germline V gene. The ends were cut back, 6 bases at V and 4 bases at J, with 11 bases in the middle. The CDR3 length is 13 residues. For the CDR3, the DNA is TGTGCCAGCAGACCAGCGACCCCAGATACGCAGTATTTT. This codes for CASRPATPDTQYF.

The chain links TRBV7-9 to TRBJ1-2; D gene uncertain. The CDR3 totals 15 residues. The V end lost 5 bases, the J end lost 2 bases, and 15 bases lay between the germline ends. Per germline, CDR1 SEHNR and CDR2 FQNEAQ (reference sequence). The CDR3 DNA sequence: TGTGCCAGCAGCCTTGACCGGACGCCAAACTATGGCTACACCTTC. This encodes CASSLDRTPNYGYTF.

The sample holds many counts of this clonotype. The chain combines TRBV6-5 with TRBJ2-3; a weak D match, TRBD2 (6 bases). Trimming took 2 bases from V and 5 from J, leaving 11 bases between them. This CDR3 spans 14 amino acids. The germline V gene has CDR1 MNHEY and CDR2 SVGAGI. The CDR3 DNA is TGTGCCAGCAGTTACAGGGACTCCTTAGATACGCAGTATTTT. It is translated as CASSYRDSLDTQYF.

This clonotype showed up many times. The V call is TRBV24-1, the J call TRBJ1-4, with D unclear. Between the trimmed V and J ends, which lost 9 bases and 4 bases, there was a span of 11 bases. Germline CDR1 reads KGHDR; CDR2 reads SFDVKD. The CDR3 length is 13 residues. For the CDR3, the DNA is TGTGCCACCTCGGGTCAGAATAATGAAAAACTGTTTTTT. Translation gives CATSGQNNEKLFF.

The sample holds many counts of this clonotype. The genes are TRBV27 and TRBJ2-2; D not resolved. Germline V lookup: CDR1 MNHEY, CDR2 SMNVEV (reference sequence). The CDR3 loop spans 16 amino acids. V was pared by 0 bases and J by 1 base, with 9 bases between. CDR3 amino acids: CASSLSPHRNTGELFF. The CDR3 DNA reads TGTGCCAGCAGTTTATCCCCACACAGGAACACCGGGGAGCTGTTTTTT.

This clonotype was seen ten or more times. The J gene is TRBJ2-7, the V gene TRBV6-1, with 7 positions matching TRBD2. CDR1 is MNHNS, CDR2 SASEGT, per germline. The junction had 11 bases not matched to a gene; V was cut back by 5 bases and J by 7 bases. This CDR3 spans 14 amino acids. CDR3 DNA sequence: TGTGCCAGCAGTCCTGTTAGCGGGCCGGGTGAGCAGTACGTC. Translating it yields CASSPVSGPGEQYV.

The genes are TRBV9 and TRBJ1-6; D is perhaps TRBD1 (5 bases). The CDR3 contains 14 residues. Trimming left V 2 bases short and J 6 bases short, with 9 bases between. CDR1 SGDLS and CDR2 YYNGEE come from the germline V gene. For the CDR3, the DNA is TGTGCCAGCAGCGTTGGGGCGGCTAATTCACCCCTCCACTTT. Amino acid sequence: CASSVGAANSPLHF. The full variable domain, with the rest looked up from reference TRBV9 and TRBJ1-6, is DSGVTQTPKHLITATGQRVTLRCSPRSGDLSVYWYQQSLDQGLQFLIQYYNGEERAKGNILERFSAQQFPDLHSELNLSSLELGDSALYFCASSVGAANSPLHFGNGTRLTVT.

This clonotype was recorded at least ten times. The rearrangement joins TRBV3-1 to TRBJ2-2; 7 bases map to TRBD2. The germline gives CDR1 LGHDT, CDR2 YNNKEL (reference sequence). The CDR3 is 17 amino acids. V gave up 0 bases and J gave up 4 bases; unmatched junction bases: 8. In nucleotides, the CDR3 is TGTGCCAGCAGCCAAGATCGCAAGCGGGGAGTCACCGGGGAGCTGTTTTTT. Its translation: CASSQDRKRGVTGELFF.